The 19 T cell receptor beta chains given below trace back to one sample, sequenced in a study of cytomegalovirus exposure and HLA in healthy donors. 60 Vbeta and 13 Jbeta primers were used in PCR. Using immunoSEQ multiplex PCR, the repertoire was profiled, and TCRdb retains in-frame clones only, with some absent. The data contain 80,000 to 130,000 clones, roughly 88% of them singletons. The sequenced material came from PBMCs. All receptors derive from a young woman in good health and CMV-seronegative.

This chain joins TRBV2 and TRBJ1-5; perhaps TRBD1 as D (6 bases). V was trimmed by 6 bases and J by 2 bases, leaving 11 bases between them. This CDR3 has 14 residues. Looked up from germline, CDR1 is SNHLY and CDR2 is FYNNEI. CDR3 nucleotides: TGTGCCAGCAGAAATACAGGGCGCAATCAGCCCCAGCATTTT. Protein product: CASRNTGRNQPQHF.

The rearrangement joins TRBV27 to TRBJ2-1; 8 nucleotides agree with TRBD2. V lost 6 bases and J lost 7; bases outside the gene matches: 11. CDR1 is MNHEY, CDR2 SMNVEV, per germline (reference sequence). The length of the CDR3 is 15 residues. The CDR3 loop reads CASSLVRGGRNEQFF. CDR3 bases: TGTGCCAGCAGCCTCGTCCGGGGGGGCAGGAATGAGCAGTTCTTC.

The genes are TRBV4-1 and TRBJ2-7, with TRBD2 identical over 8 bases. This CDR3 contains 19 residues. Per the germline V gene, CDR1 is MGHRA and CDR2 is YSYEKL. Trimming at V came to 0 bases and at J to 5 bases, leaving 18 bases not matched to a gene. The CDR3 loop reads CASSQERALEGSGDHEQYF. Here the CDR3 DNA reads TGCGCCAGCAGCCAAGAGAGGGCCCTGGAGGGTAGCGGGGACCACGAGCAGTACTTC.

Details on this clone: Other DNA sequences in this sample translate to the same CDR3. The chain combines TRBV19 with TRBJ2-7; 12 bases agree with TRBD2. There are 16 residues in the CDR3. The ends lost 5 bases at V and 3 bases at J; junction bases unmatched: 8. Germline assignment: CDR1 LNHDA and CDR2 SQIVND (reference sequence). The CDR3 DNA reads as TGTGCCAGTAGTCGACGAACTAGCGGGAGGAACTACGAGCAGTACTTC. Amino acid sequence: CASSRRTSGRNYEQYF.

This sequence joins TRBV9 and TRBJ1-4; the D gene is possibly TRBD1 (6 bases). CDR1 and CDR2 from the germline V gene are SGDLS and YYNGEE. The length of the CDR3 is 16 residues. Trimming cost V 0 bases and J 8 bases, with 17 bases left between them. CDR3 sequence reads: CASSVDPTTGIEKLFF. CDR3 sequence (DNA): TGTGCCAGCAGCGTAGACCCAACAACAGGGATAGAAAAACTGTTTTTT. Drawing the rest from reference TRBV9 and TRBJ1-4, the complete variable domain is DSGVTQTPKHLITATGQRVTLRCSPRSGDLSVYWYQQSLDQGLQFLIQYYNGEERAKGNILERFSAQQFPDLHSELNLSSLELGDSALYFCASSVDPTTGIEKLFFGSGTQLSVL.

The chain uses TRBV30 and TRBJ2-7; 13 nucleotides align to TRBD2. This CDR3 has 16 amino acids. Germline trimming cut 3 bases from V and 1 base from J; bases unmatched to any gene: 6. Germline V gene lookup returns CDR1 GTSNPN and CDR2 SVGIG (reference sequence). Here the CDR3 reads CAWRRTSGSGSYEQYF. The CDR3 coding sequence is TGTGCCTGGAGGCGGACTAGCGGGAGTGGGTCCTACGAGCAGTACTTC.

For the CDR3, the DNA is TGTGCCAGCAGCCCGCGGACAGGGGGCGCGTACGAGCAGTACTTC. Protein: CASSPRTGGAYEQYF. The J gene is TRBJ2-7, the V gene TRBV7-2; the match to TRBD1 covers 11 bases. The CDR3 loop spans 15 amino acids. V shed 5 bases, J shed 4 bases, and the junction held 7 bases outside the gene matches. The germline CDR1 and CDR2 sequences are SGHTA and FQGNSA.

The chain links TRBV1 to TRBJ2-7; the table's D call of TRBD2 was not tested on the DNA. TRBV1 is recorded as a pseudogene. This CDR3 spans 13 amino acids. The CDR3 loop is CTSSQVGRYEQYF. The DNA for the CDR3 is TGCACCAGCAGCCAAGTCGGTCGGTACGAGCAGTACTTC.

The rearrangement links TRBV5-1 to TRBJ1-2; D gene unclear. Germline loops: CDR1 SGHRS, CDR2 YFSETQ. CDR3 length: 13 amino acids. V was clipped by 0 bases and J by 4 bases, with 7 bases between them. The CDR3 loop reads CASSLVEGYGYTF. In nucleotides, the CDR3 is TGCGCCAGCAGCTTGGTGGAGGGCTATGGCTACACCTTC.

The rearrangement links TRBV30 to TRBJ1-2; 7 bases align to TRBD1. J lost 2 bases, V lost 8 bases, and 8 bases had no gene match. Germline V gene data show CDR1 as GTSNPN and CDR2 as SVGIG (reference sequence). The CDR3 covers 13 residues. The CDR3, as DNA: TGTGCCGGAACACTGACAGGGAACTATGGCTACACCTTC. It translates to CAGTLTGNYGYTF.

The gene calls are TRBV28 and TRBJ2-5; 8 bases match TRBD2. This CDR3 is 14 amino acids long. V was clipped by 6 bases and J by 2 bases; unmatched bases: 5. Germline lookup yields CDR1 MDHEN and CDR2 SYDVKM. CDR3 coding DNA: TGTGCCAGCAGGAATAGCGGGATACAAGAGACCCAGTACTTC. Protein sequence: CASRNSGIQETQYF.

Note on this clone: One end of the junction does not line up with germline, which may come from a read error. The chain uses TRBV7-9 and TRBJ2-1; weak D call: TRBD1 (5 bases). The CDR3 covers 15 residues. In germline, CDR1 is SEHNR, CDR2 FQNEAQ (reference sequence). The DNA of the CDR3 is TGTTCCAGCAGCCCACCCGGCACAGGCTGGGATGAGCAGTTCTTC. Translation gives CSSSPPGTGWDEQFF.

This chain joins TRBV5-4 and TRBJ2-5, with D unresolved. Per germline, CDR1 SGHNT and CDR2 YYREEE (reference sequence). Trimming cost V 4 bases and J 5 bases, with 12 bases left between them. This CDR3 is built from 13 residues. This chain's CDR3 is CASSLTPGETQYF. DNA for the CDR3: TGTGCCAGCAGCCTGACTCCCGGGGAGACCCAGTACTTC.

The chain employs TRBV2 and TRBJ2-7; 9 positions match TRBD1. In germline, CDR1 is SNHLY, CDR2 FYNNEI. The CDR3 consists of 14 residues. The V and J ends lost 3 bases and 2 bases, in that order; junction bases with no gene match: 2. CDR3 bases: TGTGCCAGCAGTGAGGGACAGGGCACCTACGAGCAGTACTTC. Its translation: CASSEGQGTYEQYF.

This clone showed up just once. V and J are TRBV25-1 and TRBJ2-1; TRBD2 might be the D (7 bases). Trimming removed 2 bases at V and 7 bases at J, with 15 bases between. This CDR3 is built from 15 residues. Germline V CDR1 and CDR2: MGHDK, SYGVNS. The CDR3 DNA follows: TGTGCCAGCAGTGAAGACAGGACTAGGGGGAATGAGCAGTTCTTC. It translates to CASSEDRTRGNEQFF.

V and J are TRBV9 and TRBJ1-2; 10 bases are shared with TRBD1. The length of the CDR3 is 14 residues. The trim removed 2 bases at V and 7 bases at J, leaving 5 bases unmatched. Germline V gives CDR1 SGDLS, CDR2 YYNGEE. CDR3 nucleotides: TGTGCCAGCAGCGTTGCGACAGGGGGCGCTGGCTACACCTTC. It yields the protein CASSVATGGAGYTF.

V is TRBV7-2 and J is TRBJ2-7; maybe TRBD2 (7 bases). In germline, CDR1 is SGHTA, CDR2 FQGNSA. Trimming took 6 bases from V and 4 from J, leaving 13 bases between them. CDR3 size: 13 residues. CDR3 nucleotides: TGTGCCAGCAGGACAGGCGGGGGTTACGAGCAGTACTTC. Translation: CASRTGGGYEQYF.

A single count supports this clone. The CDR3 here is CASSATGAGELFF. CDR3 coding DNA: TGTGCCAGTAGTGCAACAGGGGCCGGGGAGCTGTTTTTT. This rearrangement joins TRBV19 to TRBJ2-2, with 7 positions matching TRBD1. The germline gives CDR1 LNHDA, CDR2 SQIVND (reference sequence). This CDR3 spans 13 amino acids. The J segment lost 6 bases and the V segment lost 5 bases, leaving 3 bases of the junction unmatched.

This chain joins TRBV7-6 and TRBJ1-2; D uncertain. The V gene's germline CDR1 is SGHVS and CDR2 FNYEAQ. V lost 1 base and J 8 bases, leaving 20 bases between the germline ends. The CDR3 sequence is 16 residues long. As DNA, the CDR3 is TGTGCCAGCAGCTTAGACTATACGGGCTACACGGGAGGCTACACCTTC. Translated: CASSLDYTGYTGGYTF.